This passage covers 26 T cell receptor beta chains from one sample sequenced in a study of blood T cells in healthy people across ages (dated by TCRdb to 2014 to 2015). Library creation used 5' RACE. TCRdb records Illumina HiSeq 2500 as the sequencer. A second PCR of about 7 to 12 cycles was run with a J-beta primer mix and a sample-barcoded 5' primer. Using fastp trimming at Q25 and MiXCR clonotype assembly, TCRdb reanalyzed the public sequencing data and kept in-frame beta chains. Rows are combined by CDR3 protein, so each entry shows the most common genes and DNA. The sample includes about 1 million distinct CDR3 sequences, with more than 40% observed a single time. The leading ten clones occupy about 20% of the sample. Material: blood. These receptors came from a woman in her sixties or seventies in good health.

The chain's CDR3 is CASSFHGTGMETQYF. The CDR3 DNA reads TGTGCCAGCAGTTTTCACGGGACAGGGATGGAGACCCAGTACTTC. The rearrangement uses TRBV28 and TRBJ2-5; 9 bases agree with TRBD1. The junction had 7 bases not matched to a gene; V was cut back by 3 bases and J by 5 bases. The germline V gene encodes CDR1 MDHEN and CDR2 SYDVKM. The CDR3 loop spans 15 amino acids.

This clonotype appeared a few times. CDR3 region: CSVGKGGGSVDEQFF. CDR3 DNA sequence: TGCAGCGTTGGAAAGGGCGGAGGAAGTGTCGATGAGCAGTTCTTC. The chain employs TRBV29-1 and TRBJ2-1; possible D gene TRBD2, 5 bases. Germline V CDR1 and CDR2: SQVTM, ANQGSEA. The CDR3 runs to 15 residues. Trimming cost V 4 bases and J 8 bases, with 21 bases left between them.

On this clonotype: A single base separates this from a much larger clone, so it may be a read error. The chain uses TRBV29-1 and TRBJ2-5; TRBD2 is a possible D gene (7 bases). Germline V gene sequence: CDR1 SQVTM, CDR2 ANQGSEA. The CDR3 contains 12 residues. CDR3 in DNA: TGCTCATCCTGGCGGGGGCAGGAGACCCAGTACTTC. As protein: CSSWRGQETQYF.

The V and J genes are TRBV6-5 and TRBJ2-3; no clear D. The CDR3 runs to 17 residues. Germline V gene lookup returns CDR1 MNHEY and CDR2 SVGAGI. The V gene lost 0 bases and the J gene lost 0 bases, with 13 bases spanning the gap. This CDR3 reads CASSYSPAEASTDTQYF. The CDR3 nucleotides are TGTGCCAGCAGTTACTCGCCTGCCGAGGCCAGCACAGATACGCAGTATTTT.

This clonotype has at least ten counts. The genes are TRBV29-1 and TRBJ2-3; a weak D match, TRBD2 (5 bases). Germline assignment: CDR1 SQVTM and CDR2 ANQGSEA. The V end was cut by 4 bases, the J end by 6 bases, with 14 bases between. The CDR3 has 13 residues. The CDR3 protein is CSVVGLAYDTQYF. The CDR3 coding sequence is TGCAGCGTTGTAGGCCTAGCTTACGATACGCAGTATTTT.

A single count supports this clonotype. A junction end diverges from the germline sequence, so it may reflect a read error. The gene calls are TRBV12-3 or TRBV12-4 and TRBJ2-6; a possible D gene is TRBD1 (5 bases). This CDR3 contains 15 residues. The CDR3 spells CASSLAGPGANALTF. The CDR3 DNA is TGTGCCAGCAGTTTGGCAGGGCCTGGGGCCAACGCCCTGACTTTC.

Only a few counts were recorded for this clonotype. This chain uses TRBV27 with TRBJ2-5; 9 positions agree with TRBD1. Losses at the gene ends were 0 bases for V and 7 bases for J; bases not matched to a gene: 9. Germline assignment: CDR1 MNHEY and CDR2 SMNVEV (reference sequence). The CDR3 contains 16 residues. This CDR3 reads CASSLSWDRDFVTQYF. CDR3 sequence (DNA): TGTGCCAGCAGTTTATCGTGGGACAGGGACTTTGTGACCCAGTACTTC.

The V call is TRBV7-9, the J call TRBJ2-1, with 8 bases identical to TRBD2. The J call may be faulty, since TRBJ2-7 better matches the DNA end. This CDR3 region has 16 residues. CDR1 and CDR2 (germline): SEHNR, FQNEAQ (reference sequence). CDR3 nucleotide sequence: TGTGCCAGCAGCTTAGAAGGACTAGCCATCTACAATGAGCAGTACTTC. Protein product: CASSLEGLAIYNEQYF.

The gene calls are TRBV11-2 and TRBJ2-5; D is uncertain. V was shortened by 7 bases and J by 1 base, with 16 bases between the two germline ends. This CDR3 has 15 residues. Germline CDR1 reads SGHAT; CDR2 reads FQNNGV. The CDR3 bases are TGTGCCAGCACCCGAGTTGAGTCCCCCCAAGAGACCCAGTACTTC. Translating gives CASTRVESPQETQYF.

The chain links TRBV30 to TRBJ1-3; D is possibly TRBD1 (5 bases). V was trimmed by 3 bases and J by 0 bases, leaving 12 bases between them. This CDR3 region has 15 residues. Germline lookup yields CDR1 GTSNPN and CDR2 SVGIG (reference sequence). Here the CDR3 reads CAWSRDSGSGNTIYF. In nucleotides, the CDR3 is TGTGCCTGGAGCCGAGACAGCGGCTCTGGAAACACCATATATTTT.

The chain is built from TRBV20-1 and TRBJ2-3; 8 bases map to TRBD2. V gave up 8 bases and J gave up 1 base; unmatched junction bases: 5. The CDR3 runs to 13 residues. Germline V gene sequence: CDR1 DFQATT, CDR2 SNEGSKA (reference sequence). This chain's CDR3 is CSTSGSGTDTQYF. The CDR3 DNA sequence: TGCAGTACCAGCGGGAGCGGCACAGATACGCAGTATTTT.

This clonotype has a handful of counts. The chain links TRBV20-1 to TRBJ2-5; D gene ambiguous. The CDR3 is 13 amino acids. The germline CDR1 and CDR2 sequences are DFQATT and SNEGSKA (reference sequence). Trimming cost V 3 bases and J 1 base, with 9 bases left between them. The CDR3, as DNA: TGCAGTGCTAGTAGCCAGACCCAAGAGACCCAGTACTTC. It specifies CSASSQTQETQYF.

There are a few counts of this clonotype. V is TRBV20-1 and J is TRBJ2-3; D is ambiguous. The germline gives CDR1 DFQATT, CDR2 SNEGSKA (reference sequence). The CDR3 contains 14 residues. Trimming cost V 3 bases and J 1 base, with 11 bases left between them. In DNA, the CDR3 is TGCAGTGCTAGTGAAGGGATGGGCACAGATACGCAGTATTTT. The encoded protein is CSASEGMGTDTQYF.

The CDR3 nucleotides read TGTGCCAGCAGCCAAGAAGGACTGTGGAATGAGCAGTTCTTC. Its translation: CASSQEGLWNEQFF. V and J are TRBV4-2 and TRBJ2-1, with D perhaps TRBD2 (5 bases). V was shortened by 0 bases and J by 7 bases, with 10 bases between the two germline ends. The CDR3 is 14 amino acids. The germline gives CDR1 LGHNA, CDR2 YNFKEQ.

The gene calls are TRBV7-9 and TRBJ2-5, with TRBD1 identical over 7 bases. CDR3 length: 14 amino acids. Germline CDR1 is SEHNR and CDR2 is FQNEAQ (reference sequence). The V segment lost 4 bases and the J segment 7 bases; nucleotides outside the gene matches: 9. DNA for the CDR3: TGTGCCAGCAGCTCCCGACAGGGCGGAGGGACCCAGTACTTC. Translation: CASSSRQGGGTQYF.

This clonotype was detected only a few times. The chain employs TRBV28 and TRBJ1-1; D ambiguous. Deletions cut 7 bases from V and 6 bases from J, with 18 bases between. Per the germline V gene, CDR1 is MDHEN and CDR2 is SYDVKM. The CDR3 covers 14 residues. Written as DNA, the CDR3 is TGTGCCAGCATTAACAGCCTCGCAAACGCTGAAGCTTTCTTT. Translated, it gives CASINSLANAEAFF.

This chain uses TRBV10-3 with TRBJ1-1, with 8 bases that match TRBD1. The trim removed 6 bases at V and 6 bases at J, leaving 9 bases unmatched. Germline assignment: CDR1 ENHRY and CDR2 SYGVKD. The CDR3 runs to 14 residues. CDR3 amino acids: CAISSQGGGSEAFF. The CDR3 region has the DNA TGTGCCATCAGCTCACAGGGGGGTGGGTCTGAAGCTTTCTTT.

The chain combines TRBV4-1 with TRBJ1-2, with unresolved D. This CDR3 is 13 amino acids long. V gave up 4 bases and J gave up 8 bases, with 14 bases separating them. CDR1 is MGHRA, CDR2 YSYEKL, per germline. The CDR3 DNA reads TGCGCCAGCAGCCTCGCAGTTGGTTTAGGCTACACCTTC. It specifies CASSLAVGLGYTF.

This chain connects TRBV2 to TRBJ2-7; 9 bases agree with TRBD2. The CDR3 runs to 15 residues. V shed 2 bases, J shed 5 bases, and the junction held 7 bases outside the gene matches. Germline CDR1 is SNHLY and CDR2 is FYNNEI. The CDR3 nucleotides read TGTGCCAGCAGTGAAACCCCGGGACTAGCCCACGAGCAGTACTTC. Translation: CASSETPGLAHEQYF. The variable domain in full, with the rest retrieved from reference TRBV2 and TRBJ2-7, is EPEVTQTPSHQVTQMGQEVILRCVPISNHLYFYWYRQILGQKVEFLVSFYNNEISEKSEIFDDQFSVERPDGSNFTLKIRSTKLEDSAMYFCASSETPGLAHEQYFGPGTRLTVT.

This clonotype was recorded at least ten times. The J gene is TRBJ2-1, the V gene TRBV9, with 12 bases fitting TRBD2. The CDR3 sequence is 17 residues long. Trimming removed 0 bases from V and 6 bases from J; junction bases left unmatched: 7. The V gene's germline CDR1 is SGDLS and CDR2 YYNGEE. In DNA, the CDR3 is TGTGCCAGCAGCGTAGCTCTTGCTAGCGGGGGGGGCAATGAGCAGTTCTTC. Protein product: CASSVALASGGGNEQFF.

This clonotype turned up a few times. V is TRBV12-3 or TRBV12-4 and J is TRBJ2-7; 8 bases line up with TRBD2. The CDR3 sequence is 15 residues long. Trimming took 5 bases from V and 5 from J; bases not matched to a gene: 11. Written as DNA, the CDR3 is TGTGCCAGCAGTGATAGCCCGACTAGCGTTAACGAGCAGTACTTC. Its protein product is CASSDSPTSVNEQYF.

V is TRBV6-5 and J is TRBJ2-5; D perhaps matches TRBD2 (6 bases). The length of the CDR3 is 11 residues. Germline lookup yields CDR1 MNHEY and CDR2 SVGAGI. V lost 8 bases, J lost 10 bases, and 14 bases lay in between. CDR3 nucleotide sequence: TGTGCCAGCTCCCCGGGGGAGTTCCAGTACTTC. This translates into CASSPGEFQYF.

The CDR3 loop reads CASSFAGPQETQYF. CDR3 bases: TGCGCCAGCAGCTTCGCGGGACCCCAAGAGACCCAGTACTTC. The chain joins TRBV5-1 to TRBJ2-5; possibly TRBD2 for D (6 bases). The germline V gene encodes CDR1 SGHRS and CDR2 YFSETQ. Trimming shortened V by 2 bases and J by 1 base, and 9 bases separated the two germline ends. The CDR3 spans 14 residues.

This clonotype turned up a few times. CDR3 amino acids: CAISGTSGSNSYNEQFF. CDR3 nucleotide sequence: TGTGCCATCAGTGGGACTAGCGGGAGTAATTCCTACAATGAGCAGTTCTTC. The V call is TRBV10-3, the J call TRBJ2-1; 13 positions agree with TRBD2. The CDR3 loop spans 17 amino acids. Germline V gives CDR1 ENHRY, CDR2 SYGVKD. V lost 4 bases, J lost 1 base, and 4 bases stayed unmatched.

The table lists this clonotype with a few counts. The rearrangement uses TRBV27 and TRBJ2-7; D ambiguous. CDR3 length: 14 residues. With 10 bases removed from V and 3 bases from J, the gap between germline ends came to 19 bases. Germline-derived CDR1 and CDR2 are MNHEY and SMNVEV (reference sequence). In nucleotides, the CDR3 is TGTGCCATTCCAGGCAGGCCCGTCAACTACGAGCAGTACTTC. This translates into CAIPGRPVNYEQYF.

This clonotype appeared a few times. A read error may produce the germline difference seen at one junction end. The chain combines TRBV25-1 with TRBJ2-4; D ambiguous. The CDR3 spans 19 residues. Germline CDR1 reads MGHDK; CDR2 reads SYGVNS. The CDR3 coding sequence is TGTGCCGGCAGCTCCTCATACCCACGCCTACAAGTAGCCAAAAACATTCAGTACTTC. Translation gives CAGSSSYPRLQVAKNIQYF.